These 10 T cell receptor beta chains share one sample of origin, sequenced in a study of memory CD4+ T cells and cytomegalovirus serostatus. Assay: immunoSEQ multiplex PCR; the TCRdb copy retains only in-frame clones and omits some. The table has about 52,000 clones, about 78% seen once; the top ten hold 0.77%. Single viable CD3+CD4+CD8-CD45RO+ cells were sorted as the memory CD4+ T cells. Sequencing was done on a sample of memory CD4+ T cells from blood. The source of these receptors is an adult in good health and CMV-seronegative.

The V gene is TRBV11-2, the J gene TRBJ2-7; D is uncertain. The germline V and J ends were trimmed by 1 base and 6 bases, with 7 bases remaining between them. The germline gives CDR1 SGHAT, CDR2 FQNNGV. The CDR3 contains 12 residues. The CDR3 loop reads CASSLARPEQYF. The CDR3 DNA follows: TGTGCCAGCAGCTTAGCGCGGCCCGAGCAGTACTTC.

V and J are TRBV7-9 and TRBJ1-1, with a weak D call TRBD1 (5 bases). Germline V lookup: CDR1 SEHNR, CDR2 FQNEAQ (reference sequence). The germline V and J ends were trimmed by 1 base and 9 bases, with 12 bases remaining between them. The CDR3 is 13 amino acids. DNA of the CDR3: TGTGCCAGCAGCTTAGGGGGCACCCCCAAAGCTTTCTTT. Residues: CASSLGGTPKAFF.

The J gene is TRBJ1-1, the V gene TRBV5-1, with D possibly being TRBD1 (6 bases). Germline V gives CDR1 SGHRS, CDR2 YFSETQ. CDR3 length: 15 residues. Trimming took off 4 bases at V and 1 base at J, with 14 bases between the two ends. In nucleotides, the CDR3 is TGCGCCAGCAGCCTAACTGACAGGTCGAACACTGAAGCTTTCTTT. This gives the protein CASSLTDRSNTEAFF.

The rearrangement links TRBV7-2 to TRBJ2-5, with D unresolved. Trimming shortened V by 2 bases and J by 4 bases, and 5 bases separated the two germline ends. Germline V CDR1 and CDR2: SGHTA, FQGNSA. This CDR3 has 12 amino acids. CDR3 DNA: TGTGCCAGCAGCTTAACAAGAGAGACCCAGTACTTC. As protein: CASSLTRETQYF. The entire variable domain, with the rest obtained from reference TRBV7-2 and TRBJ2-5, is as follows: GAGVSQSPSNKVTEKGKDVELRCDPISGHTALYWYRQSLGQGLEFLIYFQGNSAPDKSGLPSDRFSAERTGGSVSTLTIQRTQQEDSAVYLCASSLTRETQYFGPGTRLLVL.

The rearrangement uses TRBV2 and TRBJ1-1; D unresolved. In germline, CDR1 is SNHLY, CDR2 FYNNEI. The CDR3 sequence is 15 residues long. V gave up 3 bases and J gave up 4 bases, with 15 bases separating them. DNA for the CDR3: TGTGCCAGCAGTGAGTCTGAGAAGGGCGGCACTGAAGCTTTCTTT. Its protein product is CASSESEKGGTEAFF.

The gene calls are TRBV7-2 and TRBJ2-3; either TRBD1 or TRBD2 may fit D (5 bases each). CDR1 and CDR2 (germline): SGHTA, FQGNSA. This CDR3 has 14 residues. V shed 1 base and J shed 7 bases, with 12 bases lying between them. The CDR3 DNA sequence: TGTGCCAGCAGCTTAGGAGGGGCAGGAAATACGCAGTATTTT. It is translated as CASSLGGAGNTQYF.

This chain connects TRBV11-2 to TRBJ1-3, with D hard to call. Germline loops: CDR1 SGHAT, CDR2 FQNNGV. This CDR3 contains 16 residues. Trimming cost V 0 bases and J 0 bases, with 9 bases left between them. The CDR3 protein is CASSLDLPASGNTIYF. The CDR3 nucleotides are TGTGCCAGCAGCTTAGATCTTCCGGCCTCTGGAAACACCATATATTTT.

This clone was seen only a few times. This sequence joins TRBV28 and TRBJ2-7; D is uncertain. The CDR3 sequence is 11 residues long. Trimming cost V 7 bases and J 6 bases, with 10 bases left between them. Germline V lookup: CDR1 MDHEN, CDR2 SYDVKM. The CDR3 loop reads CASKRRGEQYF. CDR3 DNA: TGTGCCAGCAAGAGACGTGGCGAGCAGTACTTC.

This clone showed up just a few times. The chain has TRBV2 and TRBJ2-5; 10 nucleotides match TRBD1. Looked up from germline, CDR1 is SNHLY and CDR2 is FYNNEI. CDR3 length: 14 residues. Trimming at V came to 6 bases and at J to 4 bases, leaving 5 bases not matched to a gene. CDR3 in DNA: TGTGCCAGCAGGGCGACAGGGGGCGGAGAGACCCAGTACTTC. As protein: CASRATGGGETQYF. Combining the CDR3 with reference TRBV2 and TRBJ2-5 gives the whole variable domain EPEVTQTPSHQVTQMGQEVILRCVPISNHLYFYWYRQILGQKVEFLVSFYNNEISEKSEIFDDQFSVERPDGSNFTLKIRSTKLEDSAMYFCASRATGGGETQYFGPGTRLLVL.

This clone was found a few times. This chain uses TRBV29-1 with TRBJ1-2; D not certain. The CDR3 is made up of 12 amino acids. CDR1 is SQVTM and CDR2 is ANQGSEA in the germline V gene. Trimming shortened V by 7 bases and J by 2 bases, and 11 bases separated the two germline ends. Here the CDR3 DNA reads TGCAGCGGGGGAACTCCAAACTATGGCTACACCTTC. This translates into CSGGTPNYGYTF.